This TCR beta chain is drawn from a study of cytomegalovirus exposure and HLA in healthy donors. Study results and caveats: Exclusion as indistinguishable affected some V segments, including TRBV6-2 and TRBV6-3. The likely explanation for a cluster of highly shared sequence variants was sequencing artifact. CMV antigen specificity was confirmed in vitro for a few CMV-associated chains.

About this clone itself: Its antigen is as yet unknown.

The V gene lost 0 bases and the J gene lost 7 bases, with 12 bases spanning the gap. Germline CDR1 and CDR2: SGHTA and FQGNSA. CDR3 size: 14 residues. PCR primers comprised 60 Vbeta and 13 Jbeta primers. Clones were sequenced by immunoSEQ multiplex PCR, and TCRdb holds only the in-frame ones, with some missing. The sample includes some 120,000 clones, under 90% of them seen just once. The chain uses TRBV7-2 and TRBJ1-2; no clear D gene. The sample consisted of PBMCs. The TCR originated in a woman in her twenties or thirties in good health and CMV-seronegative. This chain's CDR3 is CASSLALTVGGYTF. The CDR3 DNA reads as TGTGCCAGCAGCTTAGCGTTAACGGTCGGTGGCTACACCTTC. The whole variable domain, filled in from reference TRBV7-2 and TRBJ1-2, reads GAGVSQSPSNKVTEKGKDVELRCDPISGHTALYWYRQSLGQGLEFLIYFQGNSAPDKSGLPSDRFSAERTGGSVSTLTIQRTQQEDSAVYLCASSLALTVGGYTFGSGTRLTVV.